This T cell receptor (beta chain) was observed in a study of OX40 agonist ivuxolimab in advanced cancers. Repertoires were generated with immunoSEQ multiplex PCR, while TCRdb's copy carries only in-frame clones and drops some. This table has some 97,000 clones, under 95% appearing once. The CDR3 has 16 amino acids. Trimming cost V 2 bases and J 2 bases, with 13 bases left between them. Germline V gene sequence: CDR1 MGHRA, CDR2 YSYEKL. This receptor was identified in an adult with an advanced solid tumor such as melanoma, head and neck, liver or kidney cancer. Sequenced material: CD4+ or CD8+ T cells sorted from blood, taken in a trial of the OX40 agonist ivuxolimab. The chain couples TRBV4-1 to TRBJ1-5; D gene unclear. CDR3 coding DNA: TGCGCCAGCAGCCAATTTGGAGTCGTGGGCAATCAGCCCCAGCATTTT. Its translation: CASSQFGVVGNQPQHF.